The T cell receptor (beta chain) described here comes from a study of cytomegalovirus exposure and HLA in healthy donors. Assay used: immunoSEQ multiplex PCR; TCRdb lists only in-frame clones, some missing. The table records approximately 120,000 clones, roughly 89% of them present only once. V shed 10 bases, J shed 5 bases, and the junction held 4 bases outside the gene matches. Per germline, CDR1 KGHSH and CDR2 LQKENI. CDR3 length: 13 amino acids. This clone came up a few times. The chain couples TRBV18 to TRBJ1-4; 10 bases align to TRBD1. The receptor was isolated from a woman aged 18-29 years in good health and CMV-seronegative. Sequencing was done on a sample of PBMCs. The CDR3 nucleotides are TGTGCCACGACAGGGGGCCCAAATGAAAAACTGTTTTTT. Residues: CATTGGPNEKLFF.